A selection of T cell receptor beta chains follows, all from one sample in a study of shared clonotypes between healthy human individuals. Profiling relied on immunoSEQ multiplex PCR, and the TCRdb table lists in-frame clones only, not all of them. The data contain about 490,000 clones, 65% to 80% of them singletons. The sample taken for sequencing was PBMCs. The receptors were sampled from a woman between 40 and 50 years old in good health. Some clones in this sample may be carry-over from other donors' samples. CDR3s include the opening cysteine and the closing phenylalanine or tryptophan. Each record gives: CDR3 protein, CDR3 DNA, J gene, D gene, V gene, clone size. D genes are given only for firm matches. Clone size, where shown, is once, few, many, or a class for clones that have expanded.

CASSLDMNTEAFF | TGCGCCAGCAGCTTGGATATGAACACTGAAGCTTTCTTT | TRBJ1-1 | NA | TRBV5-1 | NA
CASSSRSTSAGNTIYF | TGTGCCAGCAGTTCCAGATCGACTAGTGCTGGAAACACCATATATTTT | TRBJ1-3 | NA | TRBV6-5 | NA
CASSDSGEASYGYTF | TGTGCCAGCAGTGACAGCGGGGAAGCTAGCTATGGCTACACCTTC | TRBJ1-2 | NA | TRBV6-4 | NA
CASRSYQGVDEKLFF | TGTGCCAGCAGATCGTATCAGGGGGTGGATGAAAAACTGTTTTTT | TRBJ1-4 | NA | TRBV21-1 | few
CASSPTGLPVAYNEQFF | TGTGCCAGCAGCCCGACGGGACTACCCGTGGCATACAATGAGCAGTTCTTC | TRBJ2-1 | TRBD2 | TRBV7-2 | NA
CASSLRTYGTEAFF | TGCGCCAGCAGCTTGAGGACTTACGGCACTGAAGCTTTCTTT | TRBJ1-1 | NA | TRBV5-1 | few
CAIGTSGSTDTQYF | TGTGCCATCGGGACTAGCGGGAGCACAGATACGCAGTATTTT | TRBJ2-3 | TRBD2 | TRBV10-3 | many
CSGAGTSHTGELFF | TGCAGCGGCGCCGGGACTAGCCACACCGGGGAGCTGTTTTTT | TRBJ2-2 | TRBD2 | TRBV29-1 | many
CASRPGQGAFNEQFF | TGCGCCAGCCGCCCGGGACAGGGGGCGTTCAATGAGCAGTTCTTC | TRBJ2-1 | TRBD1 | TRBV5-1 | NA
CASSPRQAAVNTEAFF | TGTGCCAGCAGCCCCCGCCAGGCGGCTGTGAACACTGAAGCTTTCTTT | TRBJ1-1 | NA | TRBV7-9 | NA
CASSLEAGGTEAFF | TGTGCCAGCAGCTTAGAAGCGGGGGGGACTGAAGCTTTCTTT | TRBJ1-1 | NA | TRBV11-3 | NA
CASSFLDTQYF | TGTGCCAGCAGCTTTTTAGATACGCAGTATTTT | TRBJ2-3 | NA | TRBV7-2 | NA
CASSSTDRGRLAGVYF | TGTGCCAGCAGTTCCACCGACAGGGGGCGCCTAGCGGGGGTGTACTTC | TRBJ2-7 | NA | TRBV28 | NA
CSAPGGGEQYF | TGCAGTGCTCCAGGGGGGGGCGAGCAGTACTTC | TRBJ2-7 | NA | TRBV20-1 | NA
CASSPGTETQHF | TGTGCCAGCAGCCCAGGGACGGAGACCCAGCATTTT | TRBJ1-5 | NA | TRBV2 | few
CASSLLGLGNEQFF | TGTGCTAGCAGCTTACTGGGACTAGGCAATGAGCAGTTCTTC | TRBJ2-1 | TRBD2 | TRBV7-7 | NA
CASRQETYGYTF | TGTGCCAGCAGGCAGGAAACTTATGGCTACACCTTC | TRBJ1-2 | NA | TRBV28 | NA
CASSEASRGADTQYF | TGTGCCAGCAGTGAAGCGTCTAGGGGAGCAGATACGCAGTATTTT | TRBJ2-3 | NA | TRBV2 | NA
CASSSMDTEAFF | TGTGCCAGCAGTTCGATGGACACTGAAGCTTTCTTT | TRBJ1-1 | NA | TRBV28 | NA
CAWSVLRVDQPQHF | TGTGCCTGGAGTGTACTCAGGGTAGATCAGCCCCAGCATTTT | TRBJ1-5 | NA | TRBV30 | few
CASSVGGQGHGYTF | TGTGCCAGCAGCGTAGGGGGACAGGGTCATGGCTACACCTTC | TRBJ1-2 | TRBD1 | TRBV9 | NA
CASSAQAGTGGTNEKLFF | TGTGCCAGTAGTGCTCAAGCCGGGACAGGGGGAACTAATGAAAAACTGTTTTTT | TRBJ1-4 | TRBD1 | TRBV19 | NA
CASSSTDAGTGEQFF | TGCGCCAGCAGCTCCACTGATGCTGGGACGGGTGAGCAGTTCTTC | TRBJ2-1 | NA | TRBV5-1 | NA
CASEAGATDTQYF | TGTGCCAGCGAAGCCGGGGCCACAGATACGCAGTATTTT | TRBJ2-3 | NA | TRBV7-8 | few
CASSIPGRRAAGANVLTF | TGTGCCAGTAGTATCCCAGGACGGCGGGCAGCTGGGGCCAACGTCCTGACTTTC | TRBJ2-6 | NA | TRBV19 | many
CASSLPGLAHEQYF | TGTGCCAGCAGCTTACCGGGACTAGCCCACGAGCAGTACTTC | TRBJ2-7 | TRBD2 | TRBV28 | NA
CASTPGQTYEQYF | TGTGCCAGCACCCCGGGACAGACCTACGAGCAGTACTTC | TRBJ2-7 | TRBD1 | TRBV2 | many
CASSRPPLSSSGNTIYF | TGTGCCAGCTCACGCCCGCCATTGAGTTCCTCTGGAAACACCATATATTTT | TRBJ1-3 | NA | TRBV18 | NA
CATSRGGLAGADTQYF | TGTGCCACCAGCAGAGGAGGGCTAGCGGGAGCAGATACGCAGTATTTT | TRBJ2-3 | TRBD2 | TRBV15 | NA
CASSEGGWIEKLFF | TGTGCCAGCAGTGAAGGGGGGTGGATTGAAAAACTGTTTTTT | TRBJ1-4 | NA | TRBV2 | NA
CASSFTGGGYGYTF | TGTGCCAGCAGCTTCACAGGGGGCGGCTATGGCTACACCTTC | TRBJ1-2 | TRBD1 | TRBV11-2 | NA
CASSGWGVADTQYF | TGTGCCAGCAGCGGATGGGGAGTGGCAGATACGCAGTATTTT | TRBJ2-3 | NA | TRBV7-2 | NA
CASSLGLAGVRNTGELFF | TGTGCCAGCAGTTTAGGTTTAGCGGGAGTTCGGAACACCGGGGAGCTGTTTTTT | TRBJ2-2 | TRBD2 | TRBV27 | NA
CAWSVRRQNYEQYF | TGTGCCTGGAGTGTACGTCGACAGAACTACGAGCAGTACTTC | TRBJ2-7 | NA | TRBV30 | NA
CAWSVTTGDYGYTF | TGTGCCTGGAGTGTAACGACAGGGGACTATGGCTACACCTTC | TRBJ1-2 | TRBD1 | TRBV30 | few
CASSQDSRTGMNTEAFF | TGCGCCAGCAGCCAAGATAGCAGAACAGGGATGAACACTGAAGCTTTCTTT | TRBJ1-1 | NA | TRBV4-1 | NA
CASSAARRTSGASVTYEQYF | TGTGCCAGCAGCGCCGCCCGACGGACTAGCGGAGCCTCCGTCACCTACGAGCAGTACTTC | TRBJ2-7 | NA | TRBV21-1 | NA
CASMTGSDQPQHF | TGTGCCAGCATGACAGGTTCCGATCAGCCCCAGCATTTT | TRBJ1-5 | NA | TRBV7-9 | NA
CASSPEGVEKLFF | TGCGCCAGCAGCCCAGAGGGGGTTGAAAAACTGTTTTTT | TRBJ1-4 | NA | TRBV5-1 | NA
CASSPSDRGNEQFF | TGTGCCAGCTCACCATCGGACAGGGGCAATGAGCAGTTCTTC | TRBJ2-1 | TRBD1 | TRBV18 | few
CASSPGQENQPQHF | TGTGCCAGCTCACCCGGACAGGAGAATCAGCCCCAGCATTTT | TRBJ1-5 | TRBD1 | TRBV18 | few
CASSYQGMNYEQYF | TGTGCCAGCAGTTACCAGGGGATGAATTACGAGCAGTACTTC | TRBJ2-7 | NA | TRBV6-6 | NA
CASSQDSFNYGYTF | TGCGCCAGCAGCCAAGACAGCTTTAACTATGGCTACACCTTC | TRBJ1-2 | NA | TRBV4-1 | NA
CASSTGRAYEQYF | TGTGCCAGTAGTACAGGACGAGCCTACGAGCAGTACTTC | TRBJ2-7 | NA | TRBV19 | few
CASSEQGANYGYTF | TGTGCCAGCAGTGAACAGGGGGCTAACTATGGCTACACCTTC | TRBJ1-2 | TRBD1 | TRBV2 | NA
CSVEEAGSGYTF | TGCAGCGTTGAAGAGGCAGGTAGCGGCTACACCTTC | TRBJ1-2 | NA | TRBV29-1 | NA
CASSPPGREVVGGYTF | TGCGCCAGCAGCCCTCCCGGCAGGGAGGTTGTGGGTGGTTACACCTTC | TRBJ1-2 | NA | TRBV5-1 | NA
CASSLDGDRVETQYF | TGTGCCAGCAGCTTGGACGGAGACAGGGTTGAGACCCAGTACTTC | TRBJ2-5 | TRBD1 | TRBV5-5 | NA
CASRSAETSGRFWTNYEQYF | TGTGCAAGTCGCTCTGCCGAGACTAGCGGGAGGTTCTGGACCAACTACGAGCAGTACTTC | TRBJ2-7 | NA | TRBV12-2 | NA
CASSEASVVSETQYF | TGTGCCAGCAGTGAAGCTAGCGTTGTTTCGGAGACCCAGTACTTC | TRBJ2-5 | NA | TRBV2 | NA
CASSFRGGFSGNTIYF | TGTGCCAGCAGCTTCAGGGGAGGGTTTTCTGGAAACACCATATATTTT | TRBJ1-3 | NA | TRBV5-4 | NA
CASSSLDRASNEKLFF | TGTGCCAGCAGCAGCCTTGACAGGGCATCAAATGAAAAACTGTTTTTT | TRBJ1-4 | TRBD1 | TRBV7-9 | NA
CASSLGTGDTQYF | TGTGCCAGCAGTCTCGGGACAGGCGATACGCAGTATTTT | TRBJ2-3 | TRBD1 | TRBV27 | few
CASSPWQGSTDTQYF | TGTGCCAGCAGCCCATGGCAGGGCAGCACAGATACGCAGTATTTT | TRBJ2-3 | NA | TRBV11-2 | NA